Each of the 20 T cell receptor beta chains below was sequenced from the same sample in a study of early T cells in non-severe SARS-CoV-2 infection. TCRdb re-derived calls from the 5' RACE reads in MiXCR, one entry per CDR3 protein. The sample includes 45,000 to 70,000 distinct CDR3 sequences, 11% of them seen just once. Material: whole blood. These receptors originate from an adult who was a healthcare worker with PCR-confirmed SARS-CoV-2 infection or an uninfected control (not recorded which).

Only a few counts were recorded for this clonotype. The chain couples TRBV29-1 to TRBJ2-7; 8 nucleotides line up with TRBD2. The CDR3 runs to 16 residues. CDR1 is SQVTM and CDR2 is ANQGSEA in the germline V gene. With V trimmed by 4 bases and J by 0 bases, 11 bases remained unmatched. CDR3 DNA sequence: TGCAGCGTTGCTCGGGTCCCCGGGAGGGCCTCCTACGAGCAGTACTTC. This gives the protein CSVARVPGRASYEQYF.

This clonotype has ten or more counts. The V gene is TRBV6-5, the J gene TRBJ1-2; D is undetermined. V was clipped by 0 bases and J by 4 bases, with 6 bases between them. The CDR3 is 13 residues long. Germline-derived CDR1 and CDR2 are MNHEY and SVGAGI. The CDR3 is CASSYSRAYGYTF. In DNA form, the CDR3 reads TGTGCCAGCAGTTACTCGAGGGCCTATGGCTACACCTTC.

In this sample, this clonotype turned up many times. The chain has TRBV24-1 and TRBJ2-3, with 10 bases fitting TRBD1. Germline V gives CDR1 KGHDR, CDR2 SFDVKD. This CDR3 comprises 16 residues. J lost 5 bases, V lost 4 bases, and 8 bases had no gene match. The CDR3 here is CATSDPGQGIGDTQYF. For the CDR3, the DNA is TGTGCCACCAGTGACCCGGGACAGGGGATTGGAGATACGCAGTATTTT.

This clonotype was detected many times. This chain connects TRBV4-2 to TRBJ2-3; 8 bases are a match to TRBD2. The CDR3 runs to 15 residues. The trim removed 1 base at V and 1 base at J, leaving 1 base unmatched. Germline V gene lookup returns CDR1 LGHNA and CDR2 YNFKEQ. The CDR3 bases are TGTGCCAGCAGCCAAGTACTAGCGGGCACAGATACGCAGTATTTT. Translating gives CASSQVLAGTDTQYF.

The J gene is TRBJ2-7, the V gene TRBV29-1, with D possibly being TRBD1 or TRBD2 (6 bases each). V dropped 2 bases and J dropped 0 bases, with 11 bases sitting between them. CDR3 length: 14 amino acids. The germline CDR1 and CDR2 sequences are SQVTM and ANQGSEA. In nucleotides, the CDR3 is TGCAGCGTTGAAAAGGGGGAGGCCTCCTACGAGCAGTACTTC. It is translated as CSVEKGEASYEQYF.

This clonotype was observed a few times. The rearrangement links TRBV29-1 to TRBJ1-4; D perhaps matches TRBD1 (5 bases). The CDR3 loop spans 11 amino acids. The germline V and J ends were trimmed by 3 bases and 8 bases, with 7 bases remaining between them. Germline CDR1 and CDR2: SQVTM and ANQGSEA. Here the CDR3 DNA reads TGCAGCGTTGATAAGGGGGAAAAACTGTTTTTT. Translated: CSVDKGEKLFF.

This clonotype has at least ten counts. The chain uses TRBV6-1 and TRBJ2-7; 11 nucleotides line up with TRBD1. V lost 6 bases to trimming and J lost 5 bases; unmatched junction nucleotides: 6. From germline, CDR1 is MNHNS and CDR2 SASEGT. The CDR3 has 14 amino acids. CDR3 protein: CASRPGTGGHEQYF. The CDR3 bases are TGTGCCAGCAGACCTGGGACAGGGGGGCACGAGCAGTACTTC.

This clonotype occurred many times. V is TRBV5-8 and J is TRBJ2-1; 11 positions agree with TRBD2. The V gene end was trimmed by 5 bases and the J gene end by 4 bases; junction bases not matched to a gene: 5. Per germline, CDR1 SGHTS and CDR2 YDEGEE. The CDR3 sequence is 15 residues long. The CDR3 sequence is CASRKTSGIYNEQFF. CDR3 nucleotides: TGTGCCAGCAGGAAGACTAGCGGGATTTACAATGAGCAGTTCTTC.

The rearrangement uses TRBV7-9 and TRBJ2-5; 14 nucleotides align to TRBD2. The CDR3 length is 16 residues. V shed 1 base, J shed 4 bases, and the junction held 2 bases outside the gene matches. Germline CDR1 reads SEHNR; CDR2 reads FQNEAQ (reference sequence). As DNA, the CDR3 is TGTGCCAGCAGCTTAGTCGGACTAGCGGGGGGAGAGACCCAGTACTTC. It codes for CASSLVGLAGGETQYF.

The rearrangement uses TRBV2 and TRBJ2-4; 10 bases fit TRBD1. The CDR3 length is 13 residues. J was trimmed by 15 bases and V by 6 bases; bases with no gene match: 11. The V gene's germline CDR1 is SNHLY and CDR2 FYNNEI. This chain's CDR3 is CASRNGQGEVPYF. CDR3 bases: TGTGCCAGCAGGAATGGACAGGGGGAGGTTCCGTACTTC.

This clonotype has a count of ten or more. The rearrangement uses TRBV11-2 and TRBJ2-7; 11 nucleotides align to TRBD2. The CDR3 loop spans 14 amino acids. Germline lookup yields CDR1 SGHAT and CDR2 FQNNGV. V gave up 3 bases and J gave up 6 bases; unmatched junction bases: 4. CDR3 in amino acids: CASSFTSGSSEQYF. The CDR3 DNA follows: TGTGCCAGCAGCTTTACTAGCGGGAGTTCCGAGCAGTACTTC.

This clonotype came up a few times. The chain joins TRBV5-1 to TRBJ2-7; perhaps D is TRBD1 or TRBD2 (5 bases each). CDR3 length equals 14 residues. V was shortened by 4 bases and J by 6 bases, with 17 bases between the two germline ends. Germline CDR1 is SGHRS and CDR2 is YFSETQ. For the CDR3, the DNA is TGCGCCAGCAGCCCGGGACCAGGGAGCAGCGAGCAGTACTTC. Amino acid sequence: CASSPGPGSSEQYF. The entire variable domain, with the rest obtained from reference TRBV5-1 and TRBJ2-7, is as follows: KAGVTQTPRYLIKTRGQQVTLSCSPISGHRSVSWYQQTPGQGLQFLFEYFSETQRNKGNFPGRFSGRQFSNSRSEMNVSTLELGDSALYLCASSPGPGSSEQYFGPGTRLTVT.

Only a few counts were recorded for this clonotype. V is TRBV6-1 and J is TRBJ2-1, with TRBD2 matching over 11 bases. The CDR3 is made up of 14 amino acids. Germline V gene sequence: CDR1 MNHNS, CDR2 SASEGT. Unmatched junction bases numbered 2, after V lost 7 bases and J lost 3 bases. CDR3 residues: CASTGTSGYNEQFF. The DNA for the CDR3 is TGTGCCAGCACAGGGACTAGCGGCTACAATGAGCAGTTCTTC.

Ten or more counts support this clonotype. The rearrangement uses TRBV6-5 and TRBJ2-3, with 10 bases aligning to TRBD2. Germline CDR1 is MNHEY and CDR2 is SVGAGI. Unmatched junction bases numbered 8, after V lost 3 bases and J lost 2 bases. This CDR3 is built from 17 residues. The CDR3 sequence: CASSYSGLADPTDTQYF. In DNA form, the CDR3 reads TGTGCCAGCAGTTATTCCGGACTAGCGGACCCCACAGATACGCAGTATTTT.

This clonotype was picked up a small number of times. The chain uses TRBV6-5 and TRBJ1-2; D gene unclear. CDR1 is MNHEY and CDR2 is SVGAGI in the germline V gene. V was trimmed by 5 bases and J by 7 bases, leaving 8 bases between them. The CDR3 extends over 11 amino acids. In nucleotides, the CDR3 is TGTGCCAGCAGTAGCGAGTCTGGCTACACCTTC. This gives the protein CASSSESGYTF.

The sample holds many counts of this clonotype. The chain joins TRBV9 to TRBJ2-1; the D is unclear. CDR3 size: 15 residues. The V end lost 3 bases, the J end lost 0 bases, and 10 bases lay between the germline ends. Per germline, CDR1 SGDLS and CDR2 YYNGEE. The CDR3 region is CASSASVNSYNEQFF. The CDR3 region has the DNA TGTGCCAGCAGCGCCTCAGTCAACTCCTACAATGAGCAGTTCTTC.

This clonotype appeared many times. The chain uses TRBV7-2 and TRBJ2-1; D gene ambiguous. The CDR3 has 13 residues. Germline V CDR1 and CDR2: SGHTA, FQGNSA. The V end was cut by 9 bases, the J end by 4 bases, with 13 bases between. For the CDR3, the DNA is TGTGCCAGTAATCCGACAAATTACAATGAGCAGTTCTTC. Its translation: CASNPTNYNEQFF.

The V and J genes are TRBV2 and TRBJ2-7, with 7 bases identical to TRBD1. Germline V gives CDR1 SNHLY, CDR2 FYNNEI. This CDR3 region has 12 residues. J lost 6 bases, V lost 5 bases, and 4 bases had no gene match. The DNA of the CDR3 is TGTGCCAGCAGTAGGACAGGACGCGAGCAGTACTTC. This encodes CASSRTGREQYF.

A few counts support this clonotype. The rearrangement links TRBV2 to TRBJ2-7, with a weak D call TRBD1 (6 bases). The CDR3 sequence is 11 residues long. CDR1 and CDR2 from the germline V gene are SNHLY and FYNNEI. V was trimmed by 11 bases and J by 6 bases, leaving 14 bases between them. CDR3 nucleotides: TGTGCCGGGGGCCGGTGGGCCGAGCAGTACTTC. Translation gives CAGGRWAEQYF. Filled out from reference TRBV2 and TRBJ2-7, the complete variable domain reads EPEVTQTPSHQVTQMGQEVILRCVPISNHLYFYWYRQILGQKVEFLVSFYNNEISEKSEIFDDQFSVERPDGSNFTLKIRSTKLEDSAMYFCAGGRWAEQYFGPGTRLTVT.

The chain joins TRBV5-1 to TRBJ2-3, with a tentative D call TRBD2 (5 bases). Germline values: CDR1 SGHRS, CDR2 YFSETQ. The CDR3 sequence is 14 residues long. Trimming shortened V by 3 bases and J by 3 bases, and 11 bases separated the two germline ends. Here the CDR3 DNA reads TGCGCCAGCAGCTCTGGGCGAGGGACAGATACGCAGTATTTT. This translates into CASSSGRGTDTQYF.